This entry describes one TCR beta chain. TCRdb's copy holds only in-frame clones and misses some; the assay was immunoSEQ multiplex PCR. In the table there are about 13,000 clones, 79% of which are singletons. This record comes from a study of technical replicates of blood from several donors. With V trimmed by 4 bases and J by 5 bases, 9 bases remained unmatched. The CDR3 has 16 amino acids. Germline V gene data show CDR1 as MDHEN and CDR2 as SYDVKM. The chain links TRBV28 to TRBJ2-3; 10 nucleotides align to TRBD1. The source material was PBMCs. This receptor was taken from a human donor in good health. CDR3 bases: TGTGCCAGCAGTTCCTCCGGGACAGGGGTGAGAGATACGCAGTATTTT. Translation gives CASSSSGTGVRDTQYF.